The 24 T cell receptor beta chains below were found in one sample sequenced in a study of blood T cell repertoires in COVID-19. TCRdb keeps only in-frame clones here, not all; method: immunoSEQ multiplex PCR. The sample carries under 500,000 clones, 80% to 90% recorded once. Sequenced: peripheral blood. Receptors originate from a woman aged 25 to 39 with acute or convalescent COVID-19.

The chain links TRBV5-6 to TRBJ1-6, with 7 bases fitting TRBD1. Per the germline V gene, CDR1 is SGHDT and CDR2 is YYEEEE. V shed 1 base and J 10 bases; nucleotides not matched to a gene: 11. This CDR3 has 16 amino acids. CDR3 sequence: CASSLWKGALGSPLHF. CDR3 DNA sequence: TGTGCCAGCAGCTTGTGGAAGGGGGCGCTGGGATCACCCCTCCACTTT.

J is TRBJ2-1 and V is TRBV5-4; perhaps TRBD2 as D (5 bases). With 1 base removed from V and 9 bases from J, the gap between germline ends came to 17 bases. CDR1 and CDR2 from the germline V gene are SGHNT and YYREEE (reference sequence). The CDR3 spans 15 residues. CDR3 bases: TGTGCCAGCAGCTTGATCGGACTTGAGGTCGGTGAGCAGTTCTTC. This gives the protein CASSLIGLEVGEQFF. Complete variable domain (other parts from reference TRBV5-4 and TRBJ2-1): ETGVTQSPTHLIKTRGQQVTLRCSSQSGHNTVSWYQQALGQGPQFIFQYYREEENGRGNFPPRFSGLQFPNYSSELNVNALELDDSALYLCASSLIGLEVGEQFFGPGTRLTVL.

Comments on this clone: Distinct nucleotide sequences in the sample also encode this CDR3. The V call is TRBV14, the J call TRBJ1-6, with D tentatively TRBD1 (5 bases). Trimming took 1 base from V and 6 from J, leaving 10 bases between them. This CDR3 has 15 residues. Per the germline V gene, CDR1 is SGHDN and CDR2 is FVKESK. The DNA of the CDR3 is TGTGCCAGCAGCCAAGGGCAGGGCGGTAATTCACCCCTCCACTTT. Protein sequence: CASSQGQGGNSPLHF.

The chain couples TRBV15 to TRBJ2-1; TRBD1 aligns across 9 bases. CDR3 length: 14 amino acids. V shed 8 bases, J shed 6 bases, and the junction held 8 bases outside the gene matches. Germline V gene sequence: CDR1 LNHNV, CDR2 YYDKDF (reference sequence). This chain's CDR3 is CATGGTGFVNEQFF. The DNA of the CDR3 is TGTGCCACCGGAGGGACAGGGTTTGTCAATGAGCAGTTCTTC.

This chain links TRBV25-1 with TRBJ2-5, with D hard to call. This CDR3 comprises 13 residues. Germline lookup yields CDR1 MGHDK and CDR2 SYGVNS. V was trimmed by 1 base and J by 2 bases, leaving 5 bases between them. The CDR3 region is CASSELIQETQYF. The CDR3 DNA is TGTGCCAGCAGTGAATTAATACAAGAGACCCAGTACTTC. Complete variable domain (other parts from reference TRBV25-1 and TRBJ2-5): EADIYQTPRYLVIGTGKKITLECSQTMGHDKMYWYQQDPGMELHLIHYSYGVNSTEKGDLSSESTVSRIRTEHFPLTLESARPSHTSQYLCASSELIQETQYFGPGTRLLVL.

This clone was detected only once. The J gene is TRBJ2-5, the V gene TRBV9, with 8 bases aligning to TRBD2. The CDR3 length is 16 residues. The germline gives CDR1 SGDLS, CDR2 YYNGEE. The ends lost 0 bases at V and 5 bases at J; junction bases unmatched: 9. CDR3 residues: CASSVAPSGGGETQYF. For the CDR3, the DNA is TGTGCCAGCAGCGTAGCACCCAGCGGGGGAGGGGAGACCCAGTACTTC.

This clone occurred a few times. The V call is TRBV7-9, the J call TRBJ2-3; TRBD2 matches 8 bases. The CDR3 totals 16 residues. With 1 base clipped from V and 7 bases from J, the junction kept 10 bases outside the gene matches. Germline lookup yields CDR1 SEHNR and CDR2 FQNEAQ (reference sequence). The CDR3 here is CASSLGFFAGGNTQYF. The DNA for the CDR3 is TGTGCCAGCAGCTTAGGGTTCTTTGCGGGGGGCAATACGCAGTATTTT.

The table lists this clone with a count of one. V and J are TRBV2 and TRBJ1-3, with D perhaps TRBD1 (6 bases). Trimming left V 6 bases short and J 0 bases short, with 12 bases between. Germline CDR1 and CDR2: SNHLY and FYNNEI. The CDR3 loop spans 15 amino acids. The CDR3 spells CASSLDRTSGNTIYF. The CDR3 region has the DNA TGTGCCAGCAGCCTAGACAGGACCTCTGGAAACACCATATATTTT.

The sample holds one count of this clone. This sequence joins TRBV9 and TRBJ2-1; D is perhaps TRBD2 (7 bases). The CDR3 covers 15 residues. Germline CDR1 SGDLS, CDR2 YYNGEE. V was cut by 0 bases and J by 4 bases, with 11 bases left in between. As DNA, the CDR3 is TGTGCCAGCAGCGTAGACGAGGGGGGGTACAATGAGCAGTTCTTC. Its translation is CASSVDEGGYNEQFF.

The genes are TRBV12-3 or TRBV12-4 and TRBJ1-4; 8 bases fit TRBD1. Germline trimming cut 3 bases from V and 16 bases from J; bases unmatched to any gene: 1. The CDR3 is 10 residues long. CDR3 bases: TGTGCCAGCAGTTTTGGGACAGGGTTTTTT. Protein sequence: CASSFGTGFF.

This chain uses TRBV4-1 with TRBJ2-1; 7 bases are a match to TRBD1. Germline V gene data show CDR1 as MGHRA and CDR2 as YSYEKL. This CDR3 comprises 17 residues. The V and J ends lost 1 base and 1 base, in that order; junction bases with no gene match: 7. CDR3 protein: CASSQALGGTSYNEQFF. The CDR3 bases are TGCGCCAGCAGCCAAGCTCTAGGGGGCACTTCCTACAATGAGCAGTTCTTC.

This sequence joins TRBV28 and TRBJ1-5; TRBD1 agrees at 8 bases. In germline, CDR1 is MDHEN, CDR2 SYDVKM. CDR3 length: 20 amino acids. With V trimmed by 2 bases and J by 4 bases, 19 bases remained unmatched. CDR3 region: CASSLSLASGQGRLNQPQHF. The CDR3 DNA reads TGTGCCAGCAGTTTAAGTTTAGCTTCCGGACAGGGAAGACTGAATCAGCCCCAGCATTTT.

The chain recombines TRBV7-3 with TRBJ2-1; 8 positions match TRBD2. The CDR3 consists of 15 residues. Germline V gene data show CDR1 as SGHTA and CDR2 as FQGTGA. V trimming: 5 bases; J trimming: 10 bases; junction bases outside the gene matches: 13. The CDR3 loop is CASSPPGGEAGEQFF. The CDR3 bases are TGTGCCAGCAGCCCGCCCGGGGGGGAGGCGGGGGAGCAGTTCTTC.

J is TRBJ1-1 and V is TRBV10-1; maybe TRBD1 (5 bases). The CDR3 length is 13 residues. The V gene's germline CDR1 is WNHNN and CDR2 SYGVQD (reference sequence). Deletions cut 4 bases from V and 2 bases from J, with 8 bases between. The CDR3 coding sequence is TGCGCCAGCAGTGGCGGGGGAAACACTGAAGCTTTCTTT. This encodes CASSGGGNTEAFF.

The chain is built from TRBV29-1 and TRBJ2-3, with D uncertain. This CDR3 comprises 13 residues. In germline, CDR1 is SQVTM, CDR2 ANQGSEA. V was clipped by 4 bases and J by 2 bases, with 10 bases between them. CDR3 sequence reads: CSVAPIYTDTQYF. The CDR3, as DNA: TGCAGCGTTGCTCCAATCTACACAGATACGCAGTATTTT.

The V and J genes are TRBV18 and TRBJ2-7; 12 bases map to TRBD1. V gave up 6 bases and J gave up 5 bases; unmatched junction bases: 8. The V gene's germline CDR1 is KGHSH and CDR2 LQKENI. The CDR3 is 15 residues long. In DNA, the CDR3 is TGTGCCAGCTCCCCCCGGGACAGGGGGCGGAACGAGCAGTACTTC. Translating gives CASSPRDRGRNEQYF. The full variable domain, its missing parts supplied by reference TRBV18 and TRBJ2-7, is NAGVMQNPRHLVRRRGQEARLRCSPMKGHSHVYWYRQLPEEGLKFMVYLQKENIIDESGMPKERFSAEFPKEGPSILRIQQVVRGDSAAYFCASSPRDRGRNEQYFGPGTRLTVT.

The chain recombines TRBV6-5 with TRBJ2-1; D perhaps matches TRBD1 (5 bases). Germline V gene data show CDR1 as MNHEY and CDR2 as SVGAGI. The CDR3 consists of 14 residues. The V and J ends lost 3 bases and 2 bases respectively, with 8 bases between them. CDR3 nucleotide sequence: TGTGCCAGCAGTTATTTAGGGGCCTACAATGAGCAGTTCTTC. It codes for CASSYLGAYNEQFF.

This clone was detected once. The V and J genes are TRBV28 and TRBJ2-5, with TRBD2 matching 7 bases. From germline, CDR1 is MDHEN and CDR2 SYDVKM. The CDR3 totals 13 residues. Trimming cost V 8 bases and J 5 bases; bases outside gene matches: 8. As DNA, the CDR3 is TGTGCCAGCGGGGAGGGGTTGGTGGAGACCCAGTACTTC. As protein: CASGEGLVETQYF.

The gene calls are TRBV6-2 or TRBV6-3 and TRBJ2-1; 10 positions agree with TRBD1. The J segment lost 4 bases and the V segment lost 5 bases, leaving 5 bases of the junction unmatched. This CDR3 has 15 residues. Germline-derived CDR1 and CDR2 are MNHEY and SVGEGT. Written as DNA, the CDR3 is TGTGCCAGCAGTGATGACAGGGGGCAGTACAATGAGCAGTTCTTC. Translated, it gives CASSDDRGQYNEQFF.

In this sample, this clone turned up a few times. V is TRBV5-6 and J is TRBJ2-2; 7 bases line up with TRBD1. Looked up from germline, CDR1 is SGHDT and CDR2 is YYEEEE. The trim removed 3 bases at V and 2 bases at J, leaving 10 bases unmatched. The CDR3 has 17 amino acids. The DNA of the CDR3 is TGTGCCAGCAGCTCCAGACTGGACAGGTCCAACACCGGGGAGCTGTTTTTT. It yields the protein CASSSRLDRSNTGELFF.

The CDR3 protein is CASSPLDRGYNEQFF. In nucleotides, the CDR3 is TGTGCCAGCTCACCATTGGACAGGGGATACAATGAGCAGTTCTTC. The rearrangement joins TRBV18 to TRBJ2-1; TRBD1 matches 9 bases. V gave up 2 bases and J gave up 4 bases; unmatched junction bases: 3. CDR1 and CDR2 from the germline V gene are KGHSH and LQKENI. The CDR3 consists of 15 residues.

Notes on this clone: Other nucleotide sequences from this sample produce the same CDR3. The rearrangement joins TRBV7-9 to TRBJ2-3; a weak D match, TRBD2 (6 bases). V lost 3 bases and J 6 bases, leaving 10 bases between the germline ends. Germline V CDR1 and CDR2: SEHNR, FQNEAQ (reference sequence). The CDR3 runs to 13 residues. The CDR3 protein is CASSLGGRDTQYF. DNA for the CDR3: TGTGCCAGCAGCTTGGGGGGACGGGATACGCAGTATTTT.

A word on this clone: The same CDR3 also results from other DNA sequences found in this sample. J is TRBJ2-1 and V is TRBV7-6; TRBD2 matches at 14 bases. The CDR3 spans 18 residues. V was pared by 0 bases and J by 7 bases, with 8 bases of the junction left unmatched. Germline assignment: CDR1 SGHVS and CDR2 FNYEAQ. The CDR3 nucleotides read TGTGCCAGCAGCTTAGCGCCTGGGACTAGCGGGGGCGGTAATGAGCAGTTCTTC. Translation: CASSLAPGTSGGGNEQFF.

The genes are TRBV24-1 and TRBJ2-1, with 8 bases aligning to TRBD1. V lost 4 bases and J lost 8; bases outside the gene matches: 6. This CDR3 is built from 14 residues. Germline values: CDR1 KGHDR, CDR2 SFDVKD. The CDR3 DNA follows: TGTGCCACCAGTGACCCGACAGGGGTGTATGAGCAGTTCTTC. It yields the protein CATSDPTGVYEQFF.